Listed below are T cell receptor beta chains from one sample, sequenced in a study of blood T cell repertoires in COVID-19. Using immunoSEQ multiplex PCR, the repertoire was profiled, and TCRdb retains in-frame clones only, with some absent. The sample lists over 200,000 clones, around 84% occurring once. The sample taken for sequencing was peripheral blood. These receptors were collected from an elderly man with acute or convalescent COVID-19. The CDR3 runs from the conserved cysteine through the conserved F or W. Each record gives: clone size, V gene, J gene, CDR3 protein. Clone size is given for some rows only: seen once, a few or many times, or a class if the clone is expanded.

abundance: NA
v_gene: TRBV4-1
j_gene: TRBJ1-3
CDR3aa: CASSISGTGHGNTIYF

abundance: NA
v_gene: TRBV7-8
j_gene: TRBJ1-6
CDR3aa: CASSIRGNNSPLHF

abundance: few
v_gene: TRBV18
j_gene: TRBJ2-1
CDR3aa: CASSPTAGGPNEQFF

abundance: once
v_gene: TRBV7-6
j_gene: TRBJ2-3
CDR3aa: CASSFGTSPTDTQYF

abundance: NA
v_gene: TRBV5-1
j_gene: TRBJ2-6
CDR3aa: CASSLVGPGANVLTF

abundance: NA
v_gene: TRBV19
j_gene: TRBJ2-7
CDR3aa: CASSSRQGPYEQYF

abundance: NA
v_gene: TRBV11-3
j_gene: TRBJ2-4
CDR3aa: CASSHGTVVGSTQYF

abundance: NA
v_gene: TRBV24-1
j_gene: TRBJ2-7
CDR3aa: CATSDRTSGKGYEQYF

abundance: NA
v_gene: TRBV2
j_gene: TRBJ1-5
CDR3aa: CASSRQGQEYSNQPQHF

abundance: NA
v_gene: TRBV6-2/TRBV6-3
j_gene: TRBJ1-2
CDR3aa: CAGSSEDRPLFVGYGYTF

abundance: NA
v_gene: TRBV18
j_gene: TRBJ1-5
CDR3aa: CASLQGTGQPQHF

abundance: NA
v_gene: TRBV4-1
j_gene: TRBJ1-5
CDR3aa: CASSQVWTGADQPQHF

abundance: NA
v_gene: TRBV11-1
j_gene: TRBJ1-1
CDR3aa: CASSKFTGGTEAFF

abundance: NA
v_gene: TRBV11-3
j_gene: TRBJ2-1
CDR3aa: CASSLVTSGRNEQFF

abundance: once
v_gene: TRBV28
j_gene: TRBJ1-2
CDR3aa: CASSLEGQGDYGYTF

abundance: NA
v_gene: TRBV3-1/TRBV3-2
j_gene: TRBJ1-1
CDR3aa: CASSRDRGNTEAFF

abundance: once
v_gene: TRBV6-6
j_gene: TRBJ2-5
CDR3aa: CASSYPETQYF